This T cell receptor (beta chain) was profiled in a study of cytomegalovirus exposure and HLA in healthy donors listed by TCRdb under 2017. Regarding the complete study: According to a later analysis, one platform produced both the 100 to 150 validation repertoires and the approximately 670 repertoires of the first cohort. The aim of the study was to test whether cataloging public T cell receptors could identify signatures of past pathogen exposure. Along with the roughly 670-subject first cohort, a separate validation cohort of 120 different subjects was used. To predict cytomegalovirus infection status, the study combined high-throughput TCR immunosequencing, statistical association of individual TCRs with disease status, and machine learning.

The donors belonged to the validation cohort of about 120 subjects, which was separate from the roughly 670-subject first cohort. Receptors were amplified or captured by the immunoSEQ multiplex PCR assay. Per the original workflow: A statistical classification framework was developed to diagnose cytomegalovirus status using the catalog of TCR beta chain sequences. Not all clones reach the TCRdb copy of this immuneACCESS table, which keeps in-frame sequences only. Checked studies attribute under half of the gap to unresolved V genes and leave the rest unexplained. The DNA gave D and trimming, while V, J and clone size come from that table. In this sample the table shows some 110,000 clones, 80% to 90% of which occur a single time. The ten largest clones take up about 4.2% of the sample. About this clone itself: Its antigen target is currently unknown. The sample holds no much larger clone one base away, and base qualities are not on file.

Study-wide conclusions, independent of this receptor: While some public TCRs were present in many individuals, most TCR sequences turned up only very rarely across donors. Subsequent analysis determined that TCRs grouped into clusters in the first cohort also showed a tendency toward co-occurrence across the roughly 110 validation repertoires, and 85% to 95% of cluster scores exceeded 0. It was suggested by the authors that the approach could potentially be generalized to other disease states and immunological phenotypes. The study listed 164 TCR beta chains as associated with cytomegalovirus. Cytomegalovirus status was reported to be diagnosed by the classifier with high specificity and sensitivity in both the original and validation cohorts. In vitro tests confirmed that a few of the cytomegalovirus-associated TCR beta chains recognize cytomegalovirus antigens. A later analysis lacked HLA typing for the validation cohort, so it scored co-occurrence in that cohort across all 110 or so repertoires.

From cysteine to phenylalanine, the CDR3 is 14 amino acids long. Kept here is only the CDR3 DNA, which spans 42 bases and is read in frame from base 1. V and J are trimmed by 4 bases and 4 bases, and the gene matches miss 5 bases of the junction. As encoded in the germline V gene, CDR1 is SNHLY while CDR2 is FYNNEI. The rearranged chain carries TRBV2 and TRBJ1-1, and TRBD1 aligns with 8 junction nucleotides. What was sequenced was PBMCs. The TCR sequence derives from a man aged 18-30 years in good health and CMV-seropositive. The bases read TGTGCCAGCAGTGCAGGGGGCGTAGGCACTGAAGCTTTCTTT. It is translated as CASSAGGVGTEAFF. With the rest looked up from the reference TRBV2 and TRBJ1-1 genes rather than sequenced, the full variable domain is EPEVTQTPSHQVTQMGQEVILRCVPISNHLYFYWYRQILGQKVEFLVSFYNNEISEKSEIFDDQFSVERPDGSNFTLKIRSTKLEDSAMYFCASSAGGVGTEAFFGQGTRLTVV.